One sample yielded the 20 T cell receptor beta chains listed below, sequenced in a study of T cell responses to AZD1222 COVID-19 vaccine. Sequencing used immunoSEQ multiplex PCR; TCRdb keeps in-frame clones, though not all of them. The sample gives approximately 190,000 clones, about 94% of which show up once; about 9% is in the top ten. The sample was peripheral blood, taken on day 0 of AZD1222 vaccination. These receptors originate from an adult in good health.

There are a few counts of this clone. The rearrangement uses TRBV28 and TRBJ1-4; D remains ambiguous. Trimming removed 6 bases at V and 1 base at J, with 3 bases between. The CDR3 extends over 12 amino acids. In germline, CDR1 is MDHEN, CDR2 SYDVKM. This chain's CDR3 is CASSITNEKLFF. CDR3 DNA sequence: TGTGCCAGCAGCATAACTAATGAAAAACTGTTTTTT.

The chain carries TRBV28 and TRBJ2-3; 11 nucleotides match TRBD2. With V trimmed by 5 bases and J by 6 bases, 7 bases remained unmatched. The CDR3 runs to 15 residues. Germline V CDR1 and CDR2: MDHEN, SYDVKM. The CDR3 bases are TGTGCCAGCAGTCTTAGCGGGAGGGCCTTGGATACGCAGTATTTT. Residues: CASSLSGRALDTQYF.

The V gene is TRBV28, the J gene TRBJ2-7; D unclear. The V gene's germline CDR1 is MDHEN and CDR2 SYDVKM. The CDR3 has 13 amino acids. V was pared by 7 bases and J by 1 base, with 11 bases between. CDR3 region: CASTRHSSYEQYF. As DNA, the CDR3 is TGTGCCAGCACCCGACACTCATCCTACGAGCAGTACTTC.

The chain combines TRBV6-6 with TRBJ2-7; D possibly corresponds to TRBD1 (6 bases). The germline V gene has CDR1 MNHNY and CDR2 SVGAGI (reference sequence). V shed 7 bases and J shed 0 bases, with 13 bases lying between them. This CDR3 region has 14 residues. The CDR3 DNA sequence: TGTGCCAGCAATATACAGGGTTTCTCCTACGAGCAGTACTTC. It translates to CASNIQGFSYEQYF.

Here the CDR3 DNA reads TGTGCCAGTAGAAGGACAGGGAGTAATTCACCCCTCCACTTT. It yields the protein CASRRTGSNSPLHF. The chain recombines TRBV19 with TRBJ1-6, with TRBD1 matching 8 bases. Trimming took 6 bases from V and 6 from J; bases not matched to a gene: 4. The length of the CDR3 is 14 residues. Per germline, CDR1 LNHDA and CDR2 SQIVND (reference sequence).

This clone appeared a single time. This sequence joins TRBV29-1 and TRBJ2-3; 9 positions agree with TRBD1. The trim removed 7 bases at V and 5 bases at J, leaving 19 bases unmatched. The CDR3 totals 17 residues. Germline V gene data show CDR1 as SQVTM and CDR2 as ANQGSEA. CDR3 protein: CSATPRDRVNWRDTQYF. DNA for the CDR3: TGCAGCGCCACCCCCCGGGACAGGGTGAATTGGAGAGATACGCAGTATTTT.

CDR3 in amino acids: CASSSSSYNEQFF. The CDR3 nucleotides read TGTGCCAGCAGTTCTAGCTCCTACAATGAGCAGTTCTTC. V is TRBV6-2 or TRBV6-3 and J is TRBJ2-1; no reliable D call. The germline V and J ends were trimmed by 4 bases and 0 bases, with 4 bases remaining between them. The CDR3 loop spans 13 amino acids. From germline, CDR1 is MNHEY and CDR2 SVGEGT.

The rearrangement joins TRBV28 to TRBJ2-1, with D maybe TRBD2 (6 bases). The CDR3 has 15 residues. Trimming removed 2 bases from V and 4 bases from J, with 12 bases in between. Germline V gene sequence: CDR1 MDHEN, CDR2 SYDVKM. CDR3 in amino acids: CASSLITGEYNEQFF. The CDR3 coding sequence is TGTGCCAGCAGTTTAATAACGGGAGAATACAATGAGCAGTTCTTC.

This clone was counted once. The chain uses TRBV20-1 and TRBJ2-1, with D tentatively TRBD2 (5 bases). This CDR3 is built from 11 residues. Germline CDR1 is DFQATT and CDR2 is SNEGSKA (reference sequence). Trimming cost V 2 bases and J 12 bases, with 11 bases left between them. Here the CDR3 reads CSARTLRGQFF. The CDR3 DNA is TGCAGTGCTAGAACTCTCCGGGGGCAGTTCTTC.

This clone has just a few counts. The chain has TRBV6-1 and TRBJ2-1; D ambiguous. This CDR3 comprises 12 residues. CDR1 is MNHNS and CDR2 is SASEGT in the germline V gene. V lost 0 bases and J lost 7, with 4 bases in between. CDR3 coding DNA: TGTGCCAGCAGTGAAGCGCTTAATGAGCAGTTCTTC. This gives the protein CASSEALNEQFF.

The genes are TRBV28 and TRBJ2-7; 10 bases align to TRBD2. Per germline, CDR1 MDHEN and CDR2 SYDVKM. V dropped 7 bases and J dropped 7; count of bases not matched to a gene: 16. CDR3 length: 16 residues. The DNA of the CDR3 is TGTGCCAGCACCCGGCAAGGGCTAGCGGGAGTTGATGAGCAGTACTTC. This gives the protein CASTRQGLAGVDEQYF. The variable domain in full, with the rest retrieved from reference TRBV28 and TRBJ2-7, is DVKVTQSSRYLVKRTGEKVFLECVQDMDHENMFWYRQDPGLGLRLIYFSYDVKMKEKGDIPEGYSVSREKKERFSLILESASTNQTSMYLCASTRQGLAGVDEQYFGPGTRLTVT.

The V call is TRBV10-3, the J call TRBJ1-1, with D possibly matching TRBD1 (5 bases). The length of the CDR3 is 14 residues. In germline, CDR1 is ENHRY, CDR2 SYGVKD. Trimming removed 6 bases from V and 6 bases from J, with 17 bases in between. CDR3 sequence reads: CAIRTELTGPEAFF. The CDR3 DNA reads TGTGCCATCAGGACAGAGCTTACGGGACCTGAAGCTTTCTTT.

This clone was observed once. This chain connects TRBV23-1 to TRBJ2-7; D might be TRBD2 (6 bases). TRBV23-1 qualifies as an ORF whose function is uncertain. The CDR3 is made up of 14 amino acids. Trimming took off 1 base at V and 3 bases at J, with 10 bases between the two ends. The CDR3 coding sequence is TGCGCCAGCAGTCAATGGGGGGTGGGCTACGAGCAGTACTTC. Amino acid sequence: CASSQWGVGYEQYF.

This chain uses TRBV4-2 with TRBJ1-2; perhaps TRBD1 as D (6 bases). V gave up 3 bases and J gave up 4 bases, with 12 bases separating them. The CDR3 spans 14 residues. The germline CDR1 and CDR2 sequences are LGHNA and YNFKEQ. The CDR3 nucleotides are TGTGCCAGCAGCCAGGGAACAGGGACCTATGGCTACACCTTC. Translation gives CASSQGTGTYGYTF.

This chain connects TRBV7-6 to TRBJ2-1; weak D call: TRBD1 (7 bases). V lost 3 bases, J lost 4 bases, and 16 bases lay in between. The CDR3 is 16 residues long. CDR1 SGHVS and CDR2 FNYEAQ come from the germline V gene. In DNA, the CDR3 is TGTGCCAGCAGCTTCGCCGGACAGGAGGGATACAATGAGCAGTTCTTC. It yields the protein CASSFAGQEGYNEQFF.

The chain employs TRBV6-6 and TRBJ1-2; 8 nucleotides align to TRBD1. The germline gives CDR1 MNHNY, CDR2 SVGAGI (reference sequence). The CDR3 extends over 15 amino acids. V was clipped by 7 bases and J by 4 bases; unmatched bases: 11. In DNA form, the CDR3 reads TGTGCCAGCAACCCCAAATCCGGACAGGGCTATGGCTACACCTTC. Translated: CASNPKSGQGYGYTF.

The rearrangement uses TRBV27 and TRBJ2-7; 10 bases fit TRBD2. Unmatched junction bases numbered 9, after V lost 6 bases and J lost 4 bases. This CDR3 contains 15 residues. The germline gives CDR1 MNHEY, CDR2 SMNVEV (reference sequence). The CDR3 DNA sequence: TGTGCCAGCAGCCAGCTAGCGGGAGCGCTATACGAGCAGTACTTC. The encoded protein is CASSQLAGALYEQYF.

This chain links TRBV30 with TRBJ1-2, with no clear D. Germline loops: CDR1 GTSNPN, CDR2 SVGIG (reference sequence). This CDR3 contains 13 residues. Trimming left V 0 bases short and J 7 bases short, with 12 bases between. The CDR3 loop reads CAWSVSGLGGYTF. The CDR3 DNA sequence: TGTGCCTGGAGTGTATCTGGACTGGGTGGCTACACCTTC.

This clone has just one count. The genes are TRBV15 and TRBJ2-7; 7 bases agree with TRBD1. The ends lost 8 bases at V and 7 bases at J; junction bases unmatched: 8. Per the germline V gene, CDR1 is LNHNV and CDR2 is YYDKDF (reference sequence). This CDR3 region has 12 residues. CDR3 nucleotide sequence: TGTGCCACCCACAGGGGAGTTGGGGAGCAGTACTTC. Encoded protein: CATHRGVGEQYF. Based on the CDR3 plus reference TRBV15 and TRBJ2-7, the full variable domain is DAMVIQNPRYQVTQFGKPVTLSCSQTLNHNVMYWYQQKSSQAPKLLFHYYDKDFNNEADTPDNFQSRRPNTSFCFLDIRSPGLGDTAMYLCATHRGVGEQYFGPGTRLTVT.

J is TRBJ1-1 and V is TRBV25-1; no clear D gene. This CDR3 comprises 15 residues. V lost 3 bases and J lost 0, with 11 bases in between. Looked up from germline, CDR1 is MGHDK and CDR2 is SYGVNS. The CDR3 loop is CASSDGSVVNTEAFF. CDR3 in DNA: TGTGCCAGCAGTGATGGTTCGGTAGTGAACACTGAAGCTTTCTTT.